This is a list of T cell receptor beta chains from one sample in a study of cytomegalovirus exposure and HLA in healthy donors. Clones were read by immunoSEQ multiplex PCR, and TCRdb kept only the in-frame ones, dropping some. The sample holds 130,000 to 150,000 clones, roughly 80% seen once. Sequenced: PBMCs. The receptors originated from a man aged 40-49 years in good health and CMV-seropositive. Each CDR3 is given with its conserved first and last residue. The D gene is left open where the match is weak. Size tells how often a clone was seen (once, few, many) or the class of an expanded clone, and some rows leave it out.

>.|TRBV28|TRBD2|TRBJ2-5
CASSLFTGLAGGGETQYF
TGTGCCAGCAGTTTATTCACGGGACTAGCGGGCGGCGGGGAGACCCAGTACTTC
>.|TRBV6-6|.|TRBJ2-5
CASSYSQGFRQETQYF
TGTGCCAGCAGTTACTCGCAGGGTTTCCGACAAGAGACCCAGTACTTC
>.|TRBV5-5|.|TRBJ2-7
CASSLRSAYEQYF
TGTGCCAGCAGCTTGCGGTCGGCCTACGAGCAGTACTTC
>.|TRBV6-5|.|TRBJ1-4
CASRRPGSNEKLFF
TGTGCCAGCAGGAGACCGGGGTCGAATGAAAAACTGTTTTTT
>few|TRBV10-3|TRBD2|TRBJ2-7
CAISTLGLAVGEQYF
TGTGCCATCAGTACCCTGGGACTAGCGGTGGGTGAGCAGTACTTC
>.|TRBV28|.|TRBJ1-1
CASKTGITEAFF
TGTGCCAGCAAAACGGGTATCACTGAAGCTTTCTTT
>.|TRBV27|.|TRBJ1-2
CASSSKGNRADYGYTF
TGTGCCAGCAGTTCAAAGGGCAACAGGGCGGACTATGGCTACACCTTC
>.|TRBV21-1|.|TRBJ1-5
CASNETGGSNQPQHF
TGTGCCAGCAACGAGACAGGGGGTAGCAATCAGCCCCAGCATTTT
>.|TRBV25-1|TRBD1|TRBJ2-1
CASSDPGQGLYEQFF
TGTGCCAGCAGTGACCCCGGACAGGGTCTCTATGAGCAGTTCTTC
>.|TRBV7-3|.|TRBJ2-7
CASSPSYEQYF
TGTGCCAGCAGCCCATCCTACGAGCAGTACTTC
>.|TRBV7-2|.|TRBJ1-1
CASSFTGNTEAFF
TGTGCCAGCAGCTTTACGGGGAACACTGAAGCTTTCTTT
>.|TRBV6-6|TRBD1|TRBJ1-2
CASRVGQNYGYTF
TGTGCCAGCAGGGTGGGACAGAACTATGGCTACACCTTC
>.|TRBV5-1|.|TRBJ1-2
CASSDPPGGNGYTF
TGCGCCAGCAGCGATCCACCCGGGGGGAATGGCTACACCTTC
>.|TRBV7-9|TRBD1|TRBJ1-1
CSSSYLGQAPNTEAFF
TGTTCCAGCAGCTACCTCGGACAGGCCCCCAACACTGAAGCTTTCTTT
>.|TRBV2|TRBD1|TRBJ2-3
CATHPTGGTDTQYF
TGTGCCACGCACCCGACAGGGGGGACGGATACGCAGTATTTT
>.|TRBV5-4|.|TRBJ2-1
CASSLETGSDEQFF
TGTGCCAGCAGCTTGGAAACGGGATCGGATGAGCAGTTCTTC
>.|TRBV5-5|TRBD1|TRBJ1-2
CASSHHVTGVKDGYTF
TGTGCCAGCAGTCACCACGTCACAGGGGTTAAGGATGGCTACACCTTC
>.|TRBV7-9|TRBD1|TRBJ1-1
CSSSSFAGTVSSEAFF
TGTTCCAGCAGCTCCTTTGCCGGGACAGTGTCGTCTGAAGCTTTCTTT
>.|TRBV5-6|TRBD1|TRBJ1-5
CASSLRTGSGNQPQHF
TGTGCCAGCAGCTTGCGGACAGGGTCGGGCAATCAGCCCCAGCATTTT
>.|TRBV19|.|TRBJ2-3
CASSIVRSTDTQYF
TGTGCCAGTAGTATAGTTCGGAGCACAGATACGCAGTATTTT
>.|TRBV6-8|.|TRBJ1-4
CASSTTREGAEKLFF
TGTGCCAGCAGCACTACCAGGGAGGGTGCTGAAAAACTGTTTTTT
>few|TRBV7-9|.|TRBJ1-1
CASSSFEGTEAFF
TGTGCCAGCAGCAGTTTTGAGGGCACTGAAGCTTTCTTT
>.|TRBV2|.|TRBJ1-2
CASSEFGEYGYTF
TGTGCCAGCAGTGAATTTGGGGAGTATGGCTACACCTTC
>.|TRBV19|TRBD1|TRBJ2-7
CASSFAGTGATYEQYF
TGTGCCAGTAGTTTCGCCGGGACAGGGGCTACCTACGAGCAGTACTTC
>.|TRBV29-1|TRBD1|TRBJ1-6
CSVEGDRGGLHF
TGCAGCGTTGAAGGGGACAGGGGAGGCCTCCACTTT
>.|TRBV20-1|.|TRBJ1-4
CSARREKLFF
TGCAGTGCCCGGAGGGAAAAACTGTTTTTT
>.|TRBV19|.|TRBJ2-3
CASSMGQGPDTQYF
TGTGCCAGTAGTATGGGTCAGGGGCCAGATACGCAGTATTTT
>.|TRBV29-1|.|TRBJ1-3
CSVQTLSGSSGNTIYF
TGCAGCGTCCAAACGCTCTCAGGATCCTCTGGAAACACCATATATTTT
>.|TRBV27|TRBD1|TRBJ2-6
CASSPRWTGTSGANVLTF
TGTGCCAGCAGTCCCAGATGGACAGGCACCTCTGGGGCCAACGTCCTGACTTTC
>.|TRBV7-2|.|TRBJ1-2
CASSSDRGYGYTF
TGTGCCAGCAGCTCGGACAGAGGCTATGGCTACACCTTC
>.|TRBV6-5|TRBD1|TRBJ2-5
CASSRDRVRETQYF
TGTGCCAGCAGTAGGGACAGGGTGAGGGAGACCCAGTACTTC
>.|TRBV28|.|TRBJ1-1
CASSFIARNTEAFF
TGTGCCAGCAGTTTTATCGCCAGAAACACTGAAGCTTTCTTT
>.|TRBV5-1|.|TRBJ1-3
CASSLDANSGNTIYF
TGCGCCAGCAGCTTGGATGCGAACTCTGGAAACACCATATATTTT
>.|TRBV10-3|TRBD2|TRBJ2-1
CAISETSVRGEQFF
TGTGCCATCAGTGAGACTAGCGTTAGGGGTGAGCAGTTCTTC
>.|TRBV7-7|.|TRBJ2-7
CASSTVLAWDLIPYEQYF
TGTGCCAGCAGCACCGTCCTCGCGTGGGACTTAATTCCCTACGAGCAGTACTTC
>few|TRBV19|TRBD1|TRBJ1-2
CASSTMDRGLNGYTF
TGTGCCAGTAGTACAATGGACAGGGGGTTGAATGGCTACACCTTC
>.|TRBV30|TRBD1|TRBJ1-4
CAGAGGIATNEKLFF
TGTGCCGGAGCAGGGGGAATAGCAACTAATGAAAAACTGTTTTTT
>.|TRBV6-5|.|TRBJ1-2
CASRNQGFDGYTF
TGTGCCAGCAGGAACCAGGGTTTCGATGGCTACACCTTC
>.|TRBV6-1|.|TRBJ1-4
CASRENEKLFF
TGTGCCAGCAGAGAGAATGAAAAACTGTTTTTT
>.|TRBV28|.|TRBJ1-2
CASRGASNYGYTF
TGTGCCAGTCGCGGGGCCTCTAACTATGGCTACACCTTC
>.|TRBV19|.|TRBJ1-2
CASSPEGSYGYTF
TGTGCCAGTAGTCCAGAGGGCTCCTATGGCTACACCTTC
>.|TRBV28|TRBD1|TRBJ2-7
CASFRGKDSYEQYF
TGTGCCAGCTTCAGGGGGAAAGACTCCTACGAGCAGTACTTC